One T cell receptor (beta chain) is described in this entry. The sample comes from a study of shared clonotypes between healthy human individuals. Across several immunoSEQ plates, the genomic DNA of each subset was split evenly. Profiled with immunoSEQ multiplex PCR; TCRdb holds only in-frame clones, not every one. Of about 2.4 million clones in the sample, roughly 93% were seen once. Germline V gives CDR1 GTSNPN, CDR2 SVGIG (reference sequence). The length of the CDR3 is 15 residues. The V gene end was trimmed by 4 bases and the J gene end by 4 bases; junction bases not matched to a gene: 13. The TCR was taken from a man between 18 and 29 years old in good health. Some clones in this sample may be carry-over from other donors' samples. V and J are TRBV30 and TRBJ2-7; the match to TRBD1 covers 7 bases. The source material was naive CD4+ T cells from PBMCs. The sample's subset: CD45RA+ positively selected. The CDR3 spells CAWTQPRDRGYEQYF. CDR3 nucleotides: TGTGCCTGGACCCAACCCCGGGACAGAGGATACGAGCAGTACTTC.